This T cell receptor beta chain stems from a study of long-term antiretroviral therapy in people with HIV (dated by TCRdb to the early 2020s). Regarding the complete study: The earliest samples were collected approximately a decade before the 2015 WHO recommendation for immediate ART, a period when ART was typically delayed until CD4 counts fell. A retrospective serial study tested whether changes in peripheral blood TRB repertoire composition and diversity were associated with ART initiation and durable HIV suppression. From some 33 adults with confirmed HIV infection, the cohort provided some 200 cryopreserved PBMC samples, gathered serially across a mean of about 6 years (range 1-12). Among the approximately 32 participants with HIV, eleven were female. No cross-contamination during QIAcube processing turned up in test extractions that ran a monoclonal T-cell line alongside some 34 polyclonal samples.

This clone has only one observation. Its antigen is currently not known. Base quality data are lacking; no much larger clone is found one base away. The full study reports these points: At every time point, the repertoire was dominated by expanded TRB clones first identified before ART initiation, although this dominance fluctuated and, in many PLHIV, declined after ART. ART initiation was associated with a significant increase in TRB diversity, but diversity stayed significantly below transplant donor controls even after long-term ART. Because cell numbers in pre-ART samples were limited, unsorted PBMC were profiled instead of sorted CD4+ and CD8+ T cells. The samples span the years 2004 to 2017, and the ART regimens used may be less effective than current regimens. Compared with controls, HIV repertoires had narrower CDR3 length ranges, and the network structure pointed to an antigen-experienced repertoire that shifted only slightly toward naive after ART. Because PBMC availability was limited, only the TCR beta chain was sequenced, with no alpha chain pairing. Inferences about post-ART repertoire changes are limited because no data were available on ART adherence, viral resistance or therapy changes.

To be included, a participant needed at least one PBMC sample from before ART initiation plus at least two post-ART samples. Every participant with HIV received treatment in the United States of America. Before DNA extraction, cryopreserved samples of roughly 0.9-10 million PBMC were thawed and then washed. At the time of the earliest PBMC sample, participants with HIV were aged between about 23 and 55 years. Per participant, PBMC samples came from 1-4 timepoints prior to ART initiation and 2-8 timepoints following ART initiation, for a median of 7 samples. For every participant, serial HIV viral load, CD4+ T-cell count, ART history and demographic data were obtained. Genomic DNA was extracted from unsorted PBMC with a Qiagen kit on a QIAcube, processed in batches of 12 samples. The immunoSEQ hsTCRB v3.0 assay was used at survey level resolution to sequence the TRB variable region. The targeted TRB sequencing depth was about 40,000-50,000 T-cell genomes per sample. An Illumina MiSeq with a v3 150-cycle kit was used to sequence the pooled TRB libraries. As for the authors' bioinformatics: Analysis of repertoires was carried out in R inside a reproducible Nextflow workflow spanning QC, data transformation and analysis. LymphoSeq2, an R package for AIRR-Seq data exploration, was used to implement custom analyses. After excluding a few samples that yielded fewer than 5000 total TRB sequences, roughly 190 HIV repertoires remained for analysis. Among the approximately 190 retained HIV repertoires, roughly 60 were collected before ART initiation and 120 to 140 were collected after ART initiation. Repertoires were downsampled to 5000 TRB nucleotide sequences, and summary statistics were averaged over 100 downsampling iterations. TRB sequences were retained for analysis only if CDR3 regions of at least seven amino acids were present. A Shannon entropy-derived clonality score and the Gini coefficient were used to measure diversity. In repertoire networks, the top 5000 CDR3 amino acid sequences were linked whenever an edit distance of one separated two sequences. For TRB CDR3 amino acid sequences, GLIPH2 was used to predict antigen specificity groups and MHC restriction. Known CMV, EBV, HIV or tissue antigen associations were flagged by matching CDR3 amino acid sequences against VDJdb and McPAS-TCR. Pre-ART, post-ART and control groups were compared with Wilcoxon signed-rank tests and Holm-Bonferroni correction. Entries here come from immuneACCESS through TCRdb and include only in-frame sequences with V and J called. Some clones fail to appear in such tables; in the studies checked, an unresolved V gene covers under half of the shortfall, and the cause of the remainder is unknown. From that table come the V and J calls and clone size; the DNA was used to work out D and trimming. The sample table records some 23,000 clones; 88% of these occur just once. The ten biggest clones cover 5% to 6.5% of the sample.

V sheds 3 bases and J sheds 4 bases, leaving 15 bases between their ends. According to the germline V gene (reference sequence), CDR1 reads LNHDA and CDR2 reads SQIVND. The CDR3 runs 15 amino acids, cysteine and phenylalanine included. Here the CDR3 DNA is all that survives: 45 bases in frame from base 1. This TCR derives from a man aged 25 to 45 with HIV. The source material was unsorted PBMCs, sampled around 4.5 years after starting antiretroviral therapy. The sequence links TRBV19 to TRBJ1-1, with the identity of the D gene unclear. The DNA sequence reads TGTGCCAGTAGTATCCCCCACCCTGGGAGCACTGAAGCTTTCTTT. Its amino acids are CASSIPHPGSTEAFF.